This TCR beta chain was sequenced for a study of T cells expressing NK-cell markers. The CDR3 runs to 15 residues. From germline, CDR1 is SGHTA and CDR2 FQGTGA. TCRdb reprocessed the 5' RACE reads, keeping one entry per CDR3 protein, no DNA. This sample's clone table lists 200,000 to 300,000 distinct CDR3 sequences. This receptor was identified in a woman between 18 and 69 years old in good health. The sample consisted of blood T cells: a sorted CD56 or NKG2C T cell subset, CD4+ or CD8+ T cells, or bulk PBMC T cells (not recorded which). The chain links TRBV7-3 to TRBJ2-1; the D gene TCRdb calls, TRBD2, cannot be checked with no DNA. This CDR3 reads CASSWTSGPMGEQFF.